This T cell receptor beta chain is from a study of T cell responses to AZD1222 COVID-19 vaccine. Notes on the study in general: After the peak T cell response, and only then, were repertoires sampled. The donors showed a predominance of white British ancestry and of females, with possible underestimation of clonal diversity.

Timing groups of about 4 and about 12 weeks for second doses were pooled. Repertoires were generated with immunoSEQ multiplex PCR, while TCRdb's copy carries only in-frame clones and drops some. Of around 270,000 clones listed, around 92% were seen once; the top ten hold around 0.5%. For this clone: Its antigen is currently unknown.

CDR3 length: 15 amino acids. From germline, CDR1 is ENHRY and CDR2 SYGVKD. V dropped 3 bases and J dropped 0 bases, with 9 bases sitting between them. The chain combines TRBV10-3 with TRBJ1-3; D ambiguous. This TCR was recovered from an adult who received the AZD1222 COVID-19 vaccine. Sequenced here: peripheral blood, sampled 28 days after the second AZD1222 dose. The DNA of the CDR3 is TGTGCCATCAGTGAATCAGAGCTCTCTGGAAACACCATATATTTT. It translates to CAISESELSGNTIYF.